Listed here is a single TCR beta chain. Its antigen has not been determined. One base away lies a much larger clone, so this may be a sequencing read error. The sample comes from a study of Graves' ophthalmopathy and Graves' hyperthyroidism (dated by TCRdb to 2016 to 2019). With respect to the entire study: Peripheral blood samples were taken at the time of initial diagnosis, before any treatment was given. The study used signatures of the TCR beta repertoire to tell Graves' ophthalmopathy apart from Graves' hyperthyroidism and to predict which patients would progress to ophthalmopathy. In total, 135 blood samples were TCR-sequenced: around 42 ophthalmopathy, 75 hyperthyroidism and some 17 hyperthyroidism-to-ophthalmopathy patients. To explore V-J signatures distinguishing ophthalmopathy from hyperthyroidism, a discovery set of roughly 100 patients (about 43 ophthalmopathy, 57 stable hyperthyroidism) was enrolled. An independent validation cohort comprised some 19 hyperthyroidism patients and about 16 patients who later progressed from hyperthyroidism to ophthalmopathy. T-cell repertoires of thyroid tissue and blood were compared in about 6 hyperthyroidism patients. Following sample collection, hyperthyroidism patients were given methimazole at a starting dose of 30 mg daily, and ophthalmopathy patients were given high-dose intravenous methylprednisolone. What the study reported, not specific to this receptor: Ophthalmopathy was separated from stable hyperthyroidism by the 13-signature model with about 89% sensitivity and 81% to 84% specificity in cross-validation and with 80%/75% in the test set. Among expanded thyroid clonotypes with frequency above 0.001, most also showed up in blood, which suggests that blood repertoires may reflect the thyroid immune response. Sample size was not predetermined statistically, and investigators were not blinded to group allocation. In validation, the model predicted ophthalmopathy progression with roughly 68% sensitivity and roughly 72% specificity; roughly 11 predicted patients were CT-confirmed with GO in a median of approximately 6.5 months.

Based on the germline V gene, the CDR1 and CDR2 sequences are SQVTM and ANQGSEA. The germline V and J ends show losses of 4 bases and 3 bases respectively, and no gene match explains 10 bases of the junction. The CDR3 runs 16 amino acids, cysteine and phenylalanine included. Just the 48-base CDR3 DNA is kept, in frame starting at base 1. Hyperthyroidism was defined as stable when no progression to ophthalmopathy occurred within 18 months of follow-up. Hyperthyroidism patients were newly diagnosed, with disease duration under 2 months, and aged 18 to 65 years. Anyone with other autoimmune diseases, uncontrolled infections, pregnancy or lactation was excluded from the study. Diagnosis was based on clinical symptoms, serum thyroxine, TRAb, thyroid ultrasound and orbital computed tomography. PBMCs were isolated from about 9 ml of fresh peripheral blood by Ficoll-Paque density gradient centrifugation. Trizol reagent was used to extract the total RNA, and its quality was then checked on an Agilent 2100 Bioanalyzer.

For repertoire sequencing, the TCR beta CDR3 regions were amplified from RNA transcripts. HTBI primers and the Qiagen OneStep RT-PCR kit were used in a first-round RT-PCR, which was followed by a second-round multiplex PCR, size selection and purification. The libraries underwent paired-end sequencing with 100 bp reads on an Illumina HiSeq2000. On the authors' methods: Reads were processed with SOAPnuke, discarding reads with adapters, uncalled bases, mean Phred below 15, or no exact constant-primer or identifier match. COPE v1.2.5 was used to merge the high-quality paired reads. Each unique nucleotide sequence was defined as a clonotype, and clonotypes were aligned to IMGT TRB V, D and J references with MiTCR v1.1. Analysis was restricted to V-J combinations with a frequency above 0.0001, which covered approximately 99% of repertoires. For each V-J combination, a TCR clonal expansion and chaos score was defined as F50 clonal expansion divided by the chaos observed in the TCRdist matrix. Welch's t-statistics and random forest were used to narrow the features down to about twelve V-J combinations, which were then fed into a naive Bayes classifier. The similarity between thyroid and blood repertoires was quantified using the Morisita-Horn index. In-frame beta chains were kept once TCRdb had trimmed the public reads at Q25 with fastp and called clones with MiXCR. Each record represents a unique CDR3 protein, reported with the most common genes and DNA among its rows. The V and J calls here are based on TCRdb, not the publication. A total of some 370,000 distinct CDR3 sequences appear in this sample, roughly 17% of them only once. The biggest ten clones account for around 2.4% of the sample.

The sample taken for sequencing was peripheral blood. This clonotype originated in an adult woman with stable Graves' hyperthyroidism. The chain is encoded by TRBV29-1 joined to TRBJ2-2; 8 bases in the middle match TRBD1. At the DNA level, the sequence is TGCAGCGTTGGATGGGCAGGGGGCGGGTACACCGGGGAGCTGTTTTTT. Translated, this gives CSVGWAGGGYTGELFF.